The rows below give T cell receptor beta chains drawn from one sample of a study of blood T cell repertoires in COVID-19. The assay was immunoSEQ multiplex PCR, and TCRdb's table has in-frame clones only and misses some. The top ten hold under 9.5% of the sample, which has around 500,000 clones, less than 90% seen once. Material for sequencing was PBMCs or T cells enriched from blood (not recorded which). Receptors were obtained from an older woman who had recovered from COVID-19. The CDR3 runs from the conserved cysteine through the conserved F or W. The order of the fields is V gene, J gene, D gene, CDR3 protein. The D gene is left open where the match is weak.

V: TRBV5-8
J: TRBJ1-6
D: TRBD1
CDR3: CASSPRQGESPLHF

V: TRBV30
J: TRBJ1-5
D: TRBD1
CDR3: CAWSLGTAMADSNQPQHF

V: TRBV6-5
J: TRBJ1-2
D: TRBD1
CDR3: CASRRQGANGYTF

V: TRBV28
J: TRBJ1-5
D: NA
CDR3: CASSLSPQGQPQHF

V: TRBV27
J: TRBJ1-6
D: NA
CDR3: CASSPGGWFSPLHF

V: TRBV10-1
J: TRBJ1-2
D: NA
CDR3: CASSPTGGGYTF

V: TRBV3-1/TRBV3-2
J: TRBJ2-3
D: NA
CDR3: CASSQGGGADTQYF

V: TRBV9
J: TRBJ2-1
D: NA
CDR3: CASSVGNPRESSYNEQFF

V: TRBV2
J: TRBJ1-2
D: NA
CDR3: CASSETRSGTF

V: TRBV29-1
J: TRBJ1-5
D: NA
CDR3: CSVILYPNQPQHF